The sequence of this TCR beta chain was determined in a study of CD4 T cells in relation to SARS-CoV-2 and coronaviruses (dated by TCRdb to the early 2020s). For the wider study: HLA restriction was mapped for shared crossreactive spike epitopes using patient-derived lymphoblastoid cell lines. The Adaptive Biotechnologies TCR-sequencing kit was used to sequence samples from three pre-COVID donors and the naive versus memory experiments, while other data came from Illumina-based sequencing. At the level of individual TCR clonotypes, the study evaluated whether memory CD4+ T cells crossreact between the spike proteins of SARS-CoV-2 and those of common cold coronaviruses. A different, Illumina-based TCR-beta assay was used to sequence expansion assays from other donors in the study. Overall results and qualifications from the work: Memory CD4+ clonotypes crossrecognizing SARS-CoV-2 and at least one common cold coronavirus spike were found in about 61% of donors. Pre-pandemic and post-infection samples were not both contributed by any donor, so tracing of the source of pre-existing responses was limited. Small numbers of patients and of tested TCRs were a limitation of the study. Crossreactive clones showed significantly weaker SARS-CoV-2-driven expansion than monoreactive clones, consistent with antigenic imprinting. Naive versus memory sequencing indicated the assay detects memory recall responses rather than primary responses primed during culture. Since the crossreactivity analysis centred on spike protein, crossreactivity against other viral proteins was not assessed.

CD4+ T cells from unexposed donors were collected before the COVID-19 pandemic (2011-2018). Naive and memory CD4+ T cells were separated from cryopreserved PBMCs by first enriching for CD4 and then performing EasySep naive CD4+ T cell enrichment. Leukapheresis product for the unexposed donors was purchased commercially. Ficoll-Paque PLUS gradient centrifugation was used to isolate PBMCs from either whole blood or leukapheresis product. The PBMCs went either fresh into the expansion assay or into cryopreservation at -140 degrees C. The QIAamp Micro DNA Kit was used to extract genomic DNA from the CD4+ T cells. The germline V gene encodes CDR1 KGHSH and CDR2 LQKENI. The junction shows trimming of 4 bases on V and 5 bases on J, and the gene matches do not reach 7 bases of it. The cysteine opens and the phenylalanine closes a CDR3 of 16 amino acids. The DNA shown is the 48-base CDR3, in frame from base 1.

DNA from uncultured naive and memory CD4+ T cells underwent immunoSEQ TCR-beta sequencing at deep resolution. From the authors' description of their analysis: During preprocessing, nonproductive sequences were removed, as were CDR3s that did not start with C, did not end with F or W, or were shorter than 7 amino acids. Cultured and uncultured naive and memory CD4+ repertoires were searched for previously identified spike- and CEF-reactive CDR3s. CDR3 homology was measured as pairwise Levenshtein distance, computed with the stringdist R package after trimming three terminal residues from each end. TCRdb stores this immuneACCESS table with in-frame sequences only. Part of the clones is absent; in the studies checked, under half of the shortfall reflects unresolved V genes, and no reason is known for the rest. From that table come the V and J calls and clone size; the DNA was used to work out D and trimming. The sample yields about 59,000 clones; 75% to 90% were counted once. Of the sample, about 1.4% falls within the top ten clones.

This clone was recorded once. The specificity of this receptor is unknown. The input lacks base qualities; no much larger clone sits a single base away. The rearranged segments are TRBV18 and TRBJ2-5, and 13 junction bases match TRBD2. The sample consisted of memory CD4+ T cells from PBMCs. The cell subset or site label, as the study defines it: memory (non-naive) CD4+ T cells. This TCR derives from a human donor in good health. This receptor has the CDR3 CASSQRLAGGLETQYF. DNA sequence: TGTGCCAGCTCACAAAGACTAGCGGGAGGTCTGGAGACCCAGTACTTC.